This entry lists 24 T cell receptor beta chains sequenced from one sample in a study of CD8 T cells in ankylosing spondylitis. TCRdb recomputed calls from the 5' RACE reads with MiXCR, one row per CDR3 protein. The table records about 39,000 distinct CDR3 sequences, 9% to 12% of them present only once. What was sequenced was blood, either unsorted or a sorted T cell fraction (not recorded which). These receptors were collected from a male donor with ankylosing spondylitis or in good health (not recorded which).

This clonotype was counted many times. CDR3 bases: TGCGCCAGCAGCCTCGGGACTAGCGGGAACACCGGGGAGCTGTTTTTT. It is translated as CASSLGTSGNTGELFF. The chain employs TRBV4-3 and TRBJ2-2; 11 nucleotides line up with TRBD2. Germline assignment: CDR1 LGHNA and CDR2 YSLEER. There are 16 residues in the CDR3. J gave up 1 base and V 4 bases, and 2 bases lay outside the gene matches.

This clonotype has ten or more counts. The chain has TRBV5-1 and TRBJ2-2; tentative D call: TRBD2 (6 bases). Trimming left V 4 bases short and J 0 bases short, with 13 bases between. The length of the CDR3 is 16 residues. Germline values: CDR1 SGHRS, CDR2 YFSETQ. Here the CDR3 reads CASSQLGGTNTGELFF. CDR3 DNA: TGCGCCAGCAGCCAGCTTGGGGGGACGAACACCGGGGAGCTGTTTTTT.

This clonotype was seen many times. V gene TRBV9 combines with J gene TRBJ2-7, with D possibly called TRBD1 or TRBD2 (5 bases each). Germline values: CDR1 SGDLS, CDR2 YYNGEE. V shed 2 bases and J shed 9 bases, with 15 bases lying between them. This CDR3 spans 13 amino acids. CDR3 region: CASSVGREGGQYF. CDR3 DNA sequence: TGTGCCAGCAGCGTGGGCAGGGAAGGAGGGCAGTACTTC.

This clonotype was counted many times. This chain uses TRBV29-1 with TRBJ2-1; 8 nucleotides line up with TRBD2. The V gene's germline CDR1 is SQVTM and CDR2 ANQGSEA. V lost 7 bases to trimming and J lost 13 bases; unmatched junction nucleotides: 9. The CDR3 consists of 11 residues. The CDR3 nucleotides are TGCAGCGCTCCCATCGGACTAGCTCAGTTCTTC. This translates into CSAPIGLAQFF.

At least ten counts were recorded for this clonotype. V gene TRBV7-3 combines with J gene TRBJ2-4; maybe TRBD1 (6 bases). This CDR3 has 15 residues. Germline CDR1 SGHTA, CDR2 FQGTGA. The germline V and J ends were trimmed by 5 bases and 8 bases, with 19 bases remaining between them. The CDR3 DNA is TGTGCCAGCAGCATAATAGGGAGTAAGGGGGACATTCAGTACTTC. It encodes CASSIIGSKGDIQYF.

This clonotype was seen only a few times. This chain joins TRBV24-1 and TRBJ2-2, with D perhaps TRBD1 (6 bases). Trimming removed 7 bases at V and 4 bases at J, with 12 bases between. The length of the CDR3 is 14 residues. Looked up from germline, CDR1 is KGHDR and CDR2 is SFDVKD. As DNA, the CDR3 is TGTGCCACCAGCGCTCCAGGGGTCACCGGGGAGCTGTTTTTT. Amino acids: CATSAPGVTGELFF.

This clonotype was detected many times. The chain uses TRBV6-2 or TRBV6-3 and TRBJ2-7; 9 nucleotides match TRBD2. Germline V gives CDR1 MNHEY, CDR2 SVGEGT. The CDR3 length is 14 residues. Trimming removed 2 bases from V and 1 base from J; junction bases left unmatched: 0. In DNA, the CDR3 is TGTGCCAGCAGTTACCTAGCGGGATCCTACGAGCAGTACTTC. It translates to CASSYLAGSYEQYF.

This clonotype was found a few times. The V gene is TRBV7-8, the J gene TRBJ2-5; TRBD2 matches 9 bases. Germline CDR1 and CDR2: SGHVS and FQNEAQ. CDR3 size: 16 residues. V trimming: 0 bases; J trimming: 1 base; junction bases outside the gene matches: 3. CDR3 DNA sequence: TGTGCCAGCAGCTTAGCAGCGGGGGGCTTCCAAGAGACCCAGTACTTC. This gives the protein CASSLAAGGFQETQYF.

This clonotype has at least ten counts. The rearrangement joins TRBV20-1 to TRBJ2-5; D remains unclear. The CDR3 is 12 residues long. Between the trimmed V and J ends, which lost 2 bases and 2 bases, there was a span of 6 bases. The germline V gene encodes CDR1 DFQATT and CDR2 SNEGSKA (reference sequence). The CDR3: CSARYSQETQYF. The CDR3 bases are TGCAGTGCTAGATACAGTCAAGAGACCCAGTACTTC.

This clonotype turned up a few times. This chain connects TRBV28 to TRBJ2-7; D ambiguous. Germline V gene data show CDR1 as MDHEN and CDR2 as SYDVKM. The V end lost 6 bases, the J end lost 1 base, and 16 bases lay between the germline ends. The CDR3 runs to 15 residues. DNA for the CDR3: TGTGCCAGCAGCCGCGGTTTGGGTCAGTCCTACGAGCAGTACTTC. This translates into CASSRGLGQSYEQYF.

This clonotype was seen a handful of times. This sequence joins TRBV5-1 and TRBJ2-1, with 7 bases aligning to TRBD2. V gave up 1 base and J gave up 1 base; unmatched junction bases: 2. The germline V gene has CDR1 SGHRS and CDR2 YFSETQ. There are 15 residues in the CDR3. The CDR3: CASSLLAASYNEQFF. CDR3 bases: TGCGCCAGCAGCTTGCTAGCGGCATCCTACAATGAGCAGTTCTTC.

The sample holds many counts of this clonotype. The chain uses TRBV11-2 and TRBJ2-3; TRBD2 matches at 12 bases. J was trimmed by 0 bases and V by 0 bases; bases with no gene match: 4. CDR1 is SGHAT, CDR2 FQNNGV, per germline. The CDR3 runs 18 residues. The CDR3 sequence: CASSLELAGGTSTDTQYF. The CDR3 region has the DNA TGTGCCAGCAGCTTAGAACTAGCGGGAGGAACTAGCACAGATACGCAGTATTTT.

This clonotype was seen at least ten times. CDR3 nucleotides: TGCGCCAGCAGCTTGTGGCAGGGGGTCAATGAGCAGTTCTTC. This translates into CASSLWQGVNEQFF. The chain uses TRBV5-1 and TRBJ2-1; the match to TRBD1 covers 7 bases. CDR1 and CDR2 (germline): SGHRS, YFSETQ. Unmatched junction bases numbered 4, after V lost 1 base and J lost 6 bases. This CDR3 has 14 residues.

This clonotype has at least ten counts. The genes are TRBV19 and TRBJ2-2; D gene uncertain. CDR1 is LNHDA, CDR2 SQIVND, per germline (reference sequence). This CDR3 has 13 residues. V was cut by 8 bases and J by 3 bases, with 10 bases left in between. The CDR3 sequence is CASSSGYTGELFF. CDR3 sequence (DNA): TGTGCCAGTTCCTCCGGCTACACCGGGGAGCTGTTTTTT.

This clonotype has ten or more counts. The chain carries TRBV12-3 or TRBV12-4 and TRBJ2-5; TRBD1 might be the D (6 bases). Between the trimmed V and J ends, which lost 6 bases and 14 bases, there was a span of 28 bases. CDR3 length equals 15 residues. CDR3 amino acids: CASSPTVKTGRGAYF. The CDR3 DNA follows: TGTGCCAGCAGCCCGACAGTAAAAACAGGGAGAGGGGCATACTTC.

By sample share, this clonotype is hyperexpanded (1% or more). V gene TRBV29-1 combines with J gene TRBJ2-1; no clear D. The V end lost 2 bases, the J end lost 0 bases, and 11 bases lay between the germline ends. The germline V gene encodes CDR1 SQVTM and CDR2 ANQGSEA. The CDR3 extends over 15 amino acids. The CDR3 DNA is TGCAGCGTTGAAATTTGGGATAGCTCCTACAATGAGCAGTTCTTC. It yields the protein CSVEIWDSSYNEQFF.

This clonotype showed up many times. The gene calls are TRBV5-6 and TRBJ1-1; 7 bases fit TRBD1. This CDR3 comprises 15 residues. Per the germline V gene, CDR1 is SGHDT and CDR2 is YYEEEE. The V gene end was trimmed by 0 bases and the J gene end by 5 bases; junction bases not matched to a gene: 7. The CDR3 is CASSLDRGSKTEAFF. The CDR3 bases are TGTGCCAGCAGCTTGGACAGGGGCTCCAAAACTGAAGCTTTCTTT.

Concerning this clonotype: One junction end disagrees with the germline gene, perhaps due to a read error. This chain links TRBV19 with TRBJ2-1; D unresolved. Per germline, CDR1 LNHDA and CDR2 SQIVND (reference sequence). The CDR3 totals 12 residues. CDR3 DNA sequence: TGTGCCAGTAGAATAGACCGCACTGAGCAGTTCTTC. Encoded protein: CASRIDRTEQFF. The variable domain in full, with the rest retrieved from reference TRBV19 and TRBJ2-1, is DGGITQSPKYLFRKEGQNVTLSCEQNLNHDAMYWYRQDPGQGLRLIYYSQIVNDFQKGDIAEGYSVSREKKESFPLTVTSAQKNPTAFYLCASRIDRTEQFFGPGTRLTVL.

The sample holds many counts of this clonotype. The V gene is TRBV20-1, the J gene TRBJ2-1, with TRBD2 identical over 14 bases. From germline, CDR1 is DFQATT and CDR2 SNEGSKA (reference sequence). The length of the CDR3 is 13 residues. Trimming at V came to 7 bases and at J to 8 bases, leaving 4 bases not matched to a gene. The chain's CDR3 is CSVGTSGSYEQFF. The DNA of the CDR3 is TGCAGTGTCGGGACTAGCGGGAGCTATGAGCAGTTCTTC.

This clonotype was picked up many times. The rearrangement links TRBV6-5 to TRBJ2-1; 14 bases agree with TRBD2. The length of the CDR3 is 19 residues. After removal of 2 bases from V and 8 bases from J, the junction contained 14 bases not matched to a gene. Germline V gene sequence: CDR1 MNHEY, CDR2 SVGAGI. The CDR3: CASSYRTMTSGRAVYEQFF. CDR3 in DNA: TGTGCCAGCAGTTACCGAACCATGACTAGCGGGAGGGCCGTATATGAGCAGTTCTTC.

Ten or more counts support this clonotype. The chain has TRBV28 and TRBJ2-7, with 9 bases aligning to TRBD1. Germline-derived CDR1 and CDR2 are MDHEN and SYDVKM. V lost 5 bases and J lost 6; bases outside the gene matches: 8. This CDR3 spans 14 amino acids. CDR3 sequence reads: CASSLSWTGVEQYF. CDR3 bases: TGTGCCAGCAGTCTTTCTTGGACAGGGGTCGAGCAGTACTTC.

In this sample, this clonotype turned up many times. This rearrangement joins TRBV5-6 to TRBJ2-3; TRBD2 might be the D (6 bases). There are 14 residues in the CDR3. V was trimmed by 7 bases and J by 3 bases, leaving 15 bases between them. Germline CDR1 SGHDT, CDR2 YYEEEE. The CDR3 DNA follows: TGTGCCAGCGAGCTTAGGAGGGAAACAGATACGCAGTATTTT. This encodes CASELRRETDTQYF.

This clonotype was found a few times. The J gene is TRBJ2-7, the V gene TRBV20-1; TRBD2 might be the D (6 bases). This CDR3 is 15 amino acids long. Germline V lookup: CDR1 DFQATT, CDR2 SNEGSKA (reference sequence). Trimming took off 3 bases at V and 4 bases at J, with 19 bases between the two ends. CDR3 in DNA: TGCAGTGCTAGTAAACAAGTTCGGGAGACTTACGAGCAGTACTTC. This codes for CSASKQVRETYEQYF.

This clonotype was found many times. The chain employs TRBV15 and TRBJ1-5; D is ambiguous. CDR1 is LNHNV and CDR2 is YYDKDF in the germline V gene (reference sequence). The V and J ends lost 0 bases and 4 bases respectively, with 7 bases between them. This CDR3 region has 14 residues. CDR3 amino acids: CATSRDTRNQPQHF. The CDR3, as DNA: TGTGCCACCAGCAGAGATACAAGAAATCAGCCCCAGCATTTT.